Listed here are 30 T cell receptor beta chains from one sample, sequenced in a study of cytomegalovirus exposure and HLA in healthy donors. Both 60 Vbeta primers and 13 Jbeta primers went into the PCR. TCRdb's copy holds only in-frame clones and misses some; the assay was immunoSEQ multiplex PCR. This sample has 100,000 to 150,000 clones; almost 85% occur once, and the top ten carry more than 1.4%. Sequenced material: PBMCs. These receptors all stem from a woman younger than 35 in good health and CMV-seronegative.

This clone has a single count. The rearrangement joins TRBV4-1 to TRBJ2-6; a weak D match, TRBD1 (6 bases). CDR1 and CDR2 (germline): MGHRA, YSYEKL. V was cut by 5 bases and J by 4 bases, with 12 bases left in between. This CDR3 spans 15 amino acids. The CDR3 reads CASSTTGTGANVLTF. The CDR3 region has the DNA TGCGCCAGCAGCACCACAGGGACCGGGGCCAACGTCCTGACTTTC.

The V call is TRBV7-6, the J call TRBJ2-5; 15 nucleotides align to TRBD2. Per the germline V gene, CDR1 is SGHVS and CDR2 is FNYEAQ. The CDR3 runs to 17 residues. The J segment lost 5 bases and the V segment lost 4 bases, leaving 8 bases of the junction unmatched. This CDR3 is CASSSGLAGGLWETQYF. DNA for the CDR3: TGTGCCAGCAGCTCCGGACTAGCGGGGGGGCTGTGGGAGACCCAGTACTTC. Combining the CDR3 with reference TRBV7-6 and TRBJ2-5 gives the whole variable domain GAGVSQSPRYKVTKRGQDVALRCDPISGHVSLYWYRQALGQGPEFLTYFNYEAQQDKSGLPNDRFSAERPEGSISTLTIQRTEQRDSAMYRCASSSGLAGGLWETQYFGPGTRLLVL.

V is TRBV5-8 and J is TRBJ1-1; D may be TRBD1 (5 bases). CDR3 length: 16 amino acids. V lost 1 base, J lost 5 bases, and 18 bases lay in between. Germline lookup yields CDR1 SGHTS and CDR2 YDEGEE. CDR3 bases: TGTGCCAGCAGCTTGAAAAGGGGTTTCGGTTGGACTGAAGCTTTCTTT. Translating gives CASSLKRGFGWTEAFF.

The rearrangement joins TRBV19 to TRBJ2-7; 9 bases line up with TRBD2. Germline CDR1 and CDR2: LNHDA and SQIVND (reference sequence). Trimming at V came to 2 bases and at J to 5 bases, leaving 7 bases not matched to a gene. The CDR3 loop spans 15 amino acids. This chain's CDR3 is CASSIRVAGVHEQYF. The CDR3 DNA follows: TGTGCCAGTAGTATAAGGGTAGCGGGAGTCCACGAGCAGTACTTC.

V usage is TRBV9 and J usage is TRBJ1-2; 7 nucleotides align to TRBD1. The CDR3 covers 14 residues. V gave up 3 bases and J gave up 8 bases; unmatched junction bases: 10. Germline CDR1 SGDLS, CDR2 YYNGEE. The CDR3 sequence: CASSAMRQGGGYTF. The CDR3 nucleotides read TGTGCCAGCAGCGCAATGAGACAGGGAGGCGGCTACACCTTC.

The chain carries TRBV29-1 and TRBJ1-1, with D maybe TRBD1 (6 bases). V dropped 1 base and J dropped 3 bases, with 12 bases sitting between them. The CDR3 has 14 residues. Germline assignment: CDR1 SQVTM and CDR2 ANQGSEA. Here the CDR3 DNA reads TGCAGCGTTGAAGGGACAGCGGGGGACACTGAAGCTTTCTTT. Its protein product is CSVEGTAGDTEAFF.

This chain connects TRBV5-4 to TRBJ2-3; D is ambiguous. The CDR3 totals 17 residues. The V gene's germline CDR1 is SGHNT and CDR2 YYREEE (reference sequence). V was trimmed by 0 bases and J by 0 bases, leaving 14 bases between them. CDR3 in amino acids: CASSLGSLVSSTDTQYF. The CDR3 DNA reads TGTGCCAGCAGCTTGGGGAGTTTGGTTTCTAGCACAGATACGCAGTATTTT. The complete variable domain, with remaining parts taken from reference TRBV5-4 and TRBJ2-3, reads ETGVTQSPTHLIKTRGQQVTLRCSSQSGHNTVSWYQQALGQGPQFIFQYYREEENGRGNFPPRFSGLQFPNYSSELNVNALELDDSALYLCASSLGSLVSSTDTQYFGPGTRLTVL.

CDR3 region: CASSWVDQRGTEAFF. CDR3 sequence (DNA): TGTGCCAGCAGTTGGGTCGACCAGCGGGGCACTGAAGCTTTCTTT. V gene TRBV28 combines with J gene TRBJ1-1; D is unresolved. Trimming cost V 4 bases and J 4 bases, with 16 bases left between them. The CDR3 is 15 residues long. The V gene's germline CDR1 is MDHEN and CDR2 SYDVKM. Supplemented by reference TRBV28 and TRBJ1-1, the full variable domain reads DVKVTQSSRYLVKRTGEKVFLECVQDMDHENMFWYRQDPGLGLRLIYFSYDVKMKEKGDIPEGYSVSREKKERFSLILESASTNQTSMYLCASSWVDQRGTEAFFGQGTRLTVV.

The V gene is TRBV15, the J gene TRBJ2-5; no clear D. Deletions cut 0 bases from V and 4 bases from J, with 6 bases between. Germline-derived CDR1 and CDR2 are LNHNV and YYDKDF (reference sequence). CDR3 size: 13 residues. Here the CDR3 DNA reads TGTGCCACCAGCAGAGATCGCGCAGAGACCCAGTACTTC. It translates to CATSRDRAETQYF.

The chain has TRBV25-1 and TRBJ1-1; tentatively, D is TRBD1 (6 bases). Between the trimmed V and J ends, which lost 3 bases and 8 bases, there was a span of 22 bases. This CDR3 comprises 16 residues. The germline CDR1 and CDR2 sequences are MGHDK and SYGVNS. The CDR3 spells CASSDLGAAGAVEAFF. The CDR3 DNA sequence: TGTGCCAGCAGTGATTTGGGGGCGGCGGGGGCAGTCGAAGCTTTCTTT.

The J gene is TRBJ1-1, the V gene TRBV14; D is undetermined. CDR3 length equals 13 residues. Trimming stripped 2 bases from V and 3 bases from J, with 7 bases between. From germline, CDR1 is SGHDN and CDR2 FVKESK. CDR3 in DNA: TGTGCCAGCAGCCAAACTGGGCACACTGAAGCTTTCTTT. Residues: CASSQTGHTEAFF.

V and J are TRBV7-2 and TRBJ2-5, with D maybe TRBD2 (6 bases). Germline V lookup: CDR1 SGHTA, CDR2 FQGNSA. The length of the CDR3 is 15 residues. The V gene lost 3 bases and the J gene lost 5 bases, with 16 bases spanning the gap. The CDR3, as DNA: TGTGCCAGCAGCTTGGGACTCGGAATTGGCGAGACCCAGTACTTC. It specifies CASSLGLGIGETQYF.

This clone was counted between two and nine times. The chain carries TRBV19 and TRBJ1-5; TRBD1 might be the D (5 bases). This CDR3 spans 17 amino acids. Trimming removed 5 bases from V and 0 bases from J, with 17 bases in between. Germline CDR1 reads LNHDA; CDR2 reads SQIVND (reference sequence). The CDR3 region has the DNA TGTGCCAGTAGTGCCTTTGGGGGGGGAGATAGCAATCAGCCCCAGCATTTT. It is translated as CASSAFGGGDSNQPQHF.

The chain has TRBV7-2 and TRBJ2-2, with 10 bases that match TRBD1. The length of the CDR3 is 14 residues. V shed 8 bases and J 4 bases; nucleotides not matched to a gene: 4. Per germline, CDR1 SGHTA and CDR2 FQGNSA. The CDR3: CASQGQGSTGELFF. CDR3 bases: TGTGCCAGCCAGGGACAGGGGAGCACCGGGGAGCTGTTTTTT.

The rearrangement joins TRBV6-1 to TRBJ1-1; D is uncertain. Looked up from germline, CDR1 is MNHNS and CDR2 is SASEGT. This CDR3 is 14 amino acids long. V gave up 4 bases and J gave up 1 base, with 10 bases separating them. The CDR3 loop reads CASSAIHRNTEAFF. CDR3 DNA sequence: TGTGCCAGCAGTGCAATACATCGGAACACTGAAGCTTTCTTT.

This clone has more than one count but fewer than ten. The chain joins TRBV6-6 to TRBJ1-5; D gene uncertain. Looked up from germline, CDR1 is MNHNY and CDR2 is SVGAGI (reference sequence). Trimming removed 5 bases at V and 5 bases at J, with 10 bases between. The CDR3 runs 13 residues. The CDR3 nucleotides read TGTGCCAGCAGTCAAAATCCAGATCAGCCCCAGCATTTT. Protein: CASSQNPDQPQHF.

The CDR3 here is CASSIDLGTDTQYF. For the CDR3, the DNA is TGTGCCAGTAGTATAGATCTTGGCACAGATACGCAGTATTTT. The chain has TRBV19 and TRBJ2-3, with D unclear. Between the trimmed V and J ends, which lost 0 bases and 1 base, there was a span of 5 bases. The germline gives CDR1 LNHDA, CDR2 SQIVND (reference sequence). The CDR3 extends over 14 amino acids.

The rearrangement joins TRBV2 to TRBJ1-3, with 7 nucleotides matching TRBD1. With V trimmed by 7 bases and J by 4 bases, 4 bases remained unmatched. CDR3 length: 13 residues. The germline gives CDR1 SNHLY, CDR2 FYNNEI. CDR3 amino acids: CASKLGQGNTIYF. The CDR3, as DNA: TGTGCCAGCAAGTTGGGACAGGGAAACACCATATATTTT.

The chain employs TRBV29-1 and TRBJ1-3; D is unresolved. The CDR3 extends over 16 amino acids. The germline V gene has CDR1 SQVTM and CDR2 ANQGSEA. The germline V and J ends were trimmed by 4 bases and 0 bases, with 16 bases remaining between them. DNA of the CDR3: TGCAGCGTTGTGACCCCAGACTCGGCCTCTGGAAACACCATATATTTT. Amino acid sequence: CSVVTPDSASGNTIYF.

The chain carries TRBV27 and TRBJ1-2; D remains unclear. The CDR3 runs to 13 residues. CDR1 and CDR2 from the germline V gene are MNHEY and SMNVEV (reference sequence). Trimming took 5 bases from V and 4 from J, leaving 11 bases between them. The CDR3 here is CASSPRSIYGYTF. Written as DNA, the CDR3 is TGTGCCAGCAGTCCCCGGAGTATCTATGGCTACACCTTC.

Here the CDR3 DNA reads TGTGCCAGCAGTGCAGCGGTACTGTACGAGCAGTACTTC. Translated, it gives CASSAAVLYEQYF. The gene calls are TRBV25-1 and TRBJ2-7; D might be TRBD2 (5 bases). Trimming left V 4 bases short and J 4 bases short, with 11 bases between. The CDR3 is 13 amino acids. Per the germline V gene, CDR1 is MGHDK and CDR2 is SYGVNS.

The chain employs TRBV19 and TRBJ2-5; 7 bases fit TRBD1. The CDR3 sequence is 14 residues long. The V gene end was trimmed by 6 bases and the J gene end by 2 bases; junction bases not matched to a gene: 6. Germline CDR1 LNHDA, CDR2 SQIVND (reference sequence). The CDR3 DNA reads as TGTGCCAGTAGCCGGACGGGACAGCAAGAGACCCAGTACTTC. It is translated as CASSRTGQQETQYF.

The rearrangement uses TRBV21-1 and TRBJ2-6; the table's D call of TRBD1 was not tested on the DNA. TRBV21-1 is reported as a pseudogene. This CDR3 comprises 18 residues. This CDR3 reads CASSTRLGNHSGANGLTF. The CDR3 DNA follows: TGTGCCAGCAGCACGCGGCTGGGAAACCACTCTGGGGCCAACGGCCTGACTTTC.

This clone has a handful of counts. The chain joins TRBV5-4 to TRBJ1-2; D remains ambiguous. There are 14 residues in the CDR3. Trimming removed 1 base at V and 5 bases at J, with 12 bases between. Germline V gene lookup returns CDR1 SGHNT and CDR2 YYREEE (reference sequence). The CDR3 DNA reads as TGTGCCAGCAGCTTGTCTCGGGATATTTATGGCTACACCTTC. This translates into CASSLSRDIYGYTF.

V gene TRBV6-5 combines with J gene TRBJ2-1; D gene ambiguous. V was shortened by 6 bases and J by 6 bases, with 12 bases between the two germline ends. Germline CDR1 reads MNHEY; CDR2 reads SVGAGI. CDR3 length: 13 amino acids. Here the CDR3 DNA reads TGTGCCAGCAGCATTAGACACTCCAATGAGCAGTTCTTC. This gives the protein CASSIRHSNEQFF.

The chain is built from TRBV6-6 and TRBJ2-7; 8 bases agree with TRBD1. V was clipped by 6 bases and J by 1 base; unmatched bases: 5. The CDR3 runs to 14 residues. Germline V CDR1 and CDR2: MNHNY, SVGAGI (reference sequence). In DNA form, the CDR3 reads TGTGCCAGCAGAAGGACAGGGCCATCCTACGAGCAGTACTTC. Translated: CASRRTGPSYEQYF.

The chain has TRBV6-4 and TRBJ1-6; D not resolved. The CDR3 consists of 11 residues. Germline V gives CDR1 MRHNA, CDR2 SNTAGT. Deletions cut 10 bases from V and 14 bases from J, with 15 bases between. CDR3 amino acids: CANPGRRALHF. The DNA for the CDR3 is TGTGCCAACCCGGGAAGACGGGCCCTCCACTTT.

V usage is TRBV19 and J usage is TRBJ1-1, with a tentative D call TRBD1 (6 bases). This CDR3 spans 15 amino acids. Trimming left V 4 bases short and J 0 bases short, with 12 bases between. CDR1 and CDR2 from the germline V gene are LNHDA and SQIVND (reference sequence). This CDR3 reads CASSKPGHLNTEAFF. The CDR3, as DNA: TGTGCCAGTAGTAAGCCGGGACACCTGAACACTGAAGCTTTCTTT.

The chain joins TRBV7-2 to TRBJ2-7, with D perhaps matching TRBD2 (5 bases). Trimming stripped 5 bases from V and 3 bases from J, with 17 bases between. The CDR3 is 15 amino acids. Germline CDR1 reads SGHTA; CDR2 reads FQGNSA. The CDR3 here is CASSAGRGGSYEQYF. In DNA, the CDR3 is TGTGCCAGCAGCGCCGGGCGAGGTGGGAGCTACGAGCAGTACTTC.

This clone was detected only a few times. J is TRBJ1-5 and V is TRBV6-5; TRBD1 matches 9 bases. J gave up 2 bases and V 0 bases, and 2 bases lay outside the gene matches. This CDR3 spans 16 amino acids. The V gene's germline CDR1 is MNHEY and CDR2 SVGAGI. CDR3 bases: TGTGCCAGCAGTTACTCGAGACAGGGGGGCAATCAGCCCCAGCATTTT. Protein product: CASSYSRQGGNQPQHF.